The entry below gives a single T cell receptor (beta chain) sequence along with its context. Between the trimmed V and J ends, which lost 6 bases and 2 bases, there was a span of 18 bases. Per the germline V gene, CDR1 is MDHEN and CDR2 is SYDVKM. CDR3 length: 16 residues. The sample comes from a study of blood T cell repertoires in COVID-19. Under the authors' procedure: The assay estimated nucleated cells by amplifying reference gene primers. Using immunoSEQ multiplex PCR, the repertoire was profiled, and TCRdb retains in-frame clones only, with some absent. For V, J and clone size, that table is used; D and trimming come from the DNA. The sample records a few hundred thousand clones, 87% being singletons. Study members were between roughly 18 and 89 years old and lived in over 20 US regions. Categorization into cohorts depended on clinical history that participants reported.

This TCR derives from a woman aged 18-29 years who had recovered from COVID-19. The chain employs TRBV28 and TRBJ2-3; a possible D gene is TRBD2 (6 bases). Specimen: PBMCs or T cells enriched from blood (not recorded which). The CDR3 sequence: CASSIKRASVTDTQYF. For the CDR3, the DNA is TGTGCCAGCAGCATTAAGAGGGCTAGCGTCACAGATACGCAGTATTTT.